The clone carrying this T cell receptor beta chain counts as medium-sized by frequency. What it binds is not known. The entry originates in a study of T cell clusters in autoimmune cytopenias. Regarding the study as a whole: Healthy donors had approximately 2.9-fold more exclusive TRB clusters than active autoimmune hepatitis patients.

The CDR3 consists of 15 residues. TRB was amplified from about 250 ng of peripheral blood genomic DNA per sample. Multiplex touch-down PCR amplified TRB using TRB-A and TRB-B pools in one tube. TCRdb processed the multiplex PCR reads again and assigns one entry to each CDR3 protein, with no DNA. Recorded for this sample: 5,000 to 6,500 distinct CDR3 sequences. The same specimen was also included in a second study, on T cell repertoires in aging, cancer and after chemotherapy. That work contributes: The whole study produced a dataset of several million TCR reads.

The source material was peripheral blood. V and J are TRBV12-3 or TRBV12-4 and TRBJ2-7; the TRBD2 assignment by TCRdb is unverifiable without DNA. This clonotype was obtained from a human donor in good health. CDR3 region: CASSSGRIPGYEQYF.